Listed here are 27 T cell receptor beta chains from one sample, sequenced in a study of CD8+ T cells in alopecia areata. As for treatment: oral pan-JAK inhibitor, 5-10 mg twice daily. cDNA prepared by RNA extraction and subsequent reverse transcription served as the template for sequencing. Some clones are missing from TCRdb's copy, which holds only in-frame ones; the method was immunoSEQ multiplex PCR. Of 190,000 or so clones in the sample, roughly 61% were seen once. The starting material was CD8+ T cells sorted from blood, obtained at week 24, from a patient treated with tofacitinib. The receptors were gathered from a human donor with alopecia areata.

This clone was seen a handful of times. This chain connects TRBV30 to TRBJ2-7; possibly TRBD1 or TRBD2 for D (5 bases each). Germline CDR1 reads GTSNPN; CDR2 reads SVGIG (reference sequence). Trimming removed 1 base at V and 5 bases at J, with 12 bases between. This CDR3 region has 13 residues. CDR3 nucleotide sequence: TGTGCCTGGAGTGGGAGGCAGGGAAACGAGCAGTACTTC. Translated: CAWSGRQGNEQYF. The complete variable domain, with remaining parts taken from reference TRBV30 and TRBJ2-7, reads SQTIHQWPATLVQPVGSPLSLECTVEGTSNPNLYWYRQAAGRGLQLLFYSVGIGQISSEVPQNLSASRPQDRQFILSSKKLLLSDSGFYLCAWSGRQGNEQYFGPGTRLTVT.

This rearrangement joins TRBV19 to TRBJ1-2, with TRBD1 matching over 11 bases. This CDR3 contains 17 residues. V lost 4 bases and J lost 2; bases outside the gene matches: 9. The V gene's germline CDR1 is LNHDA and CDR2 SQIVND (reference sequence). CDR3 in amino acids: CASSTRGQGATNYGYTF. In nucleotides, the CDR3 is TGTGCCAGTAGTACGCGCGGACAGGGGGCTACCAACTATGGCTACACCTTC. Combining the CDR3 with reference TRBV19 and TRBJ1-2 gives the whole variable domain DGGITQSPKYLFRKEGQNVTLSCEQNLNHDAMYWYRQDPGQGLRLIYYSQIVNDFQKGDIAEGYSVSREKKESFPLTVTSAQKNPTAFYLCASSTRGQGATNYGYTFGSGTRLTVV.

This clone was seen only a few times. The CDR3 bases are TGTGCCAGCAGCTTGGGAAAGCCTGATCAGCCCCAGCATTTT. Translating it yields CASSLGKPDQPQHF. The V gene is TRBV13, the J gene TRBJ1-5, with D uncertain. Trimming shortened V by 3 bases and J by 5 bases, and 11 bases separated the two germline ends. CDR1 and CDR2 from the germline V gene are PRHDT and FYEKMQ (reference sequence). The CDR3 is 14 residues long.

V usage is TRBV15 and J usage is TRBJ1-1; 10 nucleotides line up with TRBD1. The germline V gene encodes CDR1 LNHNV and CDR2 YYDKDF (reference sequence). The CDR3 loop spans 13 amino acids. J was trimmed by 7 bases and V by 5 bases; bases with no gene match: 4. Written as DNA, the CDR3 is TGTGCCACCAGCCCGGACAGGGGGTTTGAAGCTTTCTTT. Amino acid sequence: CATSPDRGFEAFF.

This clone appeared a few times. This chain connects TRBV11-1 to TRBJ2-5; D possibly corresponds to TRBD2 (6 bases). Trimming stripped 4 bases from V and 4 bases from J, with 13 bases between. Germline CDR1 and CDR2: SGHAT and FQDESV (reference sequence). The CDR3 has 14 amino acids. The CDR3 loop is CASSSEIGGETQYF. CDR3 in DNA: TGTGCCAGCAGCTCGGAGATCGGGGGAGAGACCCAGTACTTC.

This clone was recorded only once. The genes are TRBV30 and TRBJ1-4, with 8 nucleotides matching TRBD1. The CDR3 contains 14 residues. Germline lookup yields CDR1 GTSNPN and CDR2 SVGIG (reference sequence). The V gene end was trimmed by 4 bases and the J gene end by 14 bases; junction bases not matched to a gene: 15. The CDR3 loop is CAWTGQERRGGLFF. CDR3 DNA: TGTGCCTGGACGGGACAGGAGCGGCGGGGAGGGCTGTTTTTT.

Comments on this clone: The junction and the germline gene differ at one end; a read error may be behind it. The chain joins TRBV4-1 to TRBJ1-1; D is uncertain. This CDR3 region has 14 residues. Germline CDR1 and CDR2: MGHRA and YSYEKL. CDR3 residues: CASSLDIPNTEAFF. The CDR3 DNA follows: TGTGCCAGCAGCTTAGATATCCCGAACACTGAAGCTTTCTTT.

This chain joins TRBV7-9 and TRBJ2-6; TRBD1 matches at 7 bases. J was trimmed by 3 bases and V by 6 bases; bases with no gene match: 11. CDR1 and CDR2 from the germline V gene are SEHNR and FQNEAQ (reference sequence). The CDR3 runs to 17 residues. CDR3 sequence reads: CASSGSGGDYGANVLTF. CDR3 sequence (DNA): TGTGCCAGCAGTGGGTCAGGGGGAGACTATGGGGCCAACGTCCTGACTTTC.

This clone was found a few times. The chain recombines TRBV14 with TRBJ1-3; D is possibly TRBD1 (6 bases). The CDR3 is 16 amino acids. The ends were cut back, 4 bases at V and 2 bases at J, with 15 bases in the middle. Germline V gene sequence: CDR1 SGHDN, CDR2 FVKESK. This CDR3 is CASSPADRIPGNTIYF. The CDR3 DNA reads TGTGCCAGCAGCCCCGCTGACAGGATACCTGGAAACACCATATATTTT.

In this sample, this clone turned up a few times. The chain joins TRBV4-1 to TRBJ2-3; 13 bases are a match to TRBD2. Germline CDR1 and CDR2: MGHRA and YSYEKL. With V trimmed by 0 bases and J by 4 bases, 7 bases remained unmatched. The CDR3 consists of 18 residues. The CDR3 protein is CASSQESRTSGGADTQYF. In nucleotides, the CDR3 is TGCGCCAGCAGCCAAGAAAGCCGGACTAGCGGGGGTGCAGATACGCAGTATTTT.

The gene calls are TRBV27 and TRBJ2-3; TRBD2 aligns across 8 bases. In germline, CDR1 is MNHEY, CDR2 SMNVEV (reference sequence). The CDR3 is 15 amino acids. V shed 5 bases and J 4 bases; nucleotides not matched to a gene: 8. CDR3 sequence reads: CASSKTGGQPDTQYF. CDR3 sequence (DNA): TGTGCCAGCAGTAAAACGGGGGGGCAGCCAGATACGCAGTATTTT.

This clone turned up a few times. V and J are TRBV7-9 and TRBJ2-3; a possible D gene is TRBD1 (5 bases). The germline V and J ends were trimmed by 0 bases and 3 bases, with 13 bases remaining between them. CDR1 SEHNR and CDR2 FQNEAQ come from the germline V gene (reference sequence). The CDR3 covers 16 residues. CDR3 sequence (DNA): TGTGCCAGCAGCTTAGCGCTTCGCAGGGTTACAGATACGCAGTATTTT. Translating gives CASSLALRRVTDTQYF. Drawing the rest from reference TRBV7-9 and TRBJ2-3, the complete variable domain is DTGVSQNPRHKITKRGQNVTFRCDPISEHNRLYWYRQTLGQGPEFLTYFQNEAQLEKSRLLSDRFSAERPKGSFSTLEIQRTEQGDSAMYLCASSLALRRVTDTQYFGPGTRLTVL.

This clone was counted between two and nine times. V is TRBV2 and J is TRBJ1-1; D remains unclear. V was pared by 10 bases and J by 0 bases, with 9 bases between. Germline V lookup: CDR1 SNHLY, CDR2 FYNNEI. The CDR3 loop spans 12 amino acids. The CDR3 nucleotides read TGTGCCACCCCCGGCCTGAACACTGAAGCTTTCTTT. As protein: CATPGLNTEAFF.

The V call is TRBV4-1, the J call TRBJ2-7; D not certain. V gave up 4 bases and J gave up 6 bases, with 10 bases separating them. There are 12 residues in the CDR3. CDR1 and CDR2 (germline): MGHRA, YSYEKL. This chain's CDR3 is CASSLLGREQYF. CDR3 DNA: TGCGCCAGCAGCCTGCTGGGCCGCGAGCAGTACTTC.

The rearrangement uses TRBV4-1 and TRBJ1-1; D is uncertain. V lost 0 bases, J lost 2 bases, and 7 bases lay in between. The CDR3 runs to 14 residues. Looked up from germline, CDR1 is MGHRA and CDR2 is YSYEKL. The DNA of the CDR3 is TGCGCCAGCAGCCAAGAGGTCGAAAACACTGAAGCTTTCTTT. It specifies CASSQEVENTEAFF.

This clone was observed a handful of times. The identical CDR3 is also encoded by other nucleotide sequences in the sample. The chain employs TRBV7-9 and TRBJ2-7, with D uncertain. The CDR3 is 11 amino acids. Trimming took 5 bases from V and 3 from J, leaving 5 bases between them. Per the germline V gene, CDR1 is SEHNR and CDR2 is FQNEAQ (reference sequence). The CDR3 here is CASSADYEQYF. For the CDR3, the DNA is TGTGCCAGCAGCGCTGACTACGAGCAGTACTTC. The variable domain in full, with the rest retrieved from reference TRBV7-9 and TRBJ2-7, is DTGVSQNPRHKITKRGQNVTFRCDPISEHNRLYWYRQTLGQGPEFLTYFQNEAQLEKSRLLSDRFSAERPKGSFSTLEIQRTEQGDSAMYLCASSADYEQYFGPGTRLTVT.

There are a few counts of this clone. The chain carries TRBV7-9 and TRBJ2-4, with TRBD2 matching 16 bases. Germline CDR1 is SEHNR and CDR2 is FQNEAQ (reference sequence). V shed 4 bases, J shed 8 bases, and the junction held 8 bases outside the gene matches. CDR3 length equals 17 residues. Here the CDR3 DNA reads TGTGCCAGCAGCTCCCCGGGACTAGCGGGGGGGCTTGACATTCAGTACTTC. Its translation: CASSSPGLAGGLDIQYF.

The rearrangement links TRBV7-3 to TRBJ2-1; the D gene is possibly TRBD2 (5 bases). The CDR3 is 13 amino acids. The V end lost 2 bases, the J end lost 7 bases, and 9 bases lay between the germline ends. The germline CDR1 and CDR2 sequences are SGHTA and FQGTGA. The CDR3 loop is CASSLLGGNEQFF. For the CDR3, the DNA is TGTGCCAGCAGCTTATTGGGCGGGAATGAGCAGTTCTTC.

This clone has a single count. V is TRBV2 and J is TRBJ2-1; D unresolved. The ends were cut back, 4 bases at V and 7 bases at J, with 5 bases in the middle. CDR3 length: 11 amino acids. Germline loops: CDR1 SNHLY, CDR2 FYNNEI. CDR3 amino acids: CASSVKNEQFF. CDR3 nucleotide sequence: TGTGCCAGCAGTGTAAAGAATGAGCAGTTCTTC. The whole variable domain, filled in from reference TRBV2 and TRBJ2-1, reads EPEVTQTPSHQVTQMGQEVILRCVPISNHLYFYWYRQILGQKVEFLVSFYNNEISEKSEIFDDQFSVERPDGSNFTLKIRSTKLEDSAMYFCASSVKNEQFFGPGTRLTVL.

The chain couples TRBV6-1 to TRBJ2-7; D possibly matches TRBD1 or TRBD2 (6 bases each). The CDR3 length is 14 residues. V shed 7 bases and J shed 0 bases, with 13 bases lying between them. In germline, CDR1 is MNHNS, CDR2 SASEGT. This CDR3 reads CASNEGGFSYEQYF. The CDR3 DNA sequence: TGTGCCAGCAACGAGGGGGGTTTCTCCTACGAGCAGTACTTC.

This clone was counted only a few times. The CDR3 sequence: CASSPLAGAGYTF. CDR3 in DNA: TGTGCCAGCAGCCCCTTGGCAGGGGCTGGCTACACCTTC. The chain combines TRBV14 with TRBJ1-2; perhaps TRBD1 as D (6 bases). This CDR3 comprises 13 residues. Germline-derived CDR1 and CDR2 are SGHDN and FVKESK. V dropped 4 bases and J dropped 7 bases, with 13 bases sitting between them.

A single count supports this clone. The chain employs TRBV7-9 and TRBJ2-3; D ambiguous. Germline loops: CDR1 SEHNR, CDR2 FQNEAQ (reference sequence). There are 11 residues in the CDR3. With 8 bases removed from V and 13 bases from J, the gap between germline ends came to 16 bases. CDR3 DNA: TGTGCCAGCTCCGGCGGCGACCGGGAGTATTTT. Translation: CASSGGDREYF.

The CDR3 loop reads CASKVDYGYTF. The CDR3 DNA is TGTGCCAGCAAGGTGGACTATGGCTACACCTTC. This sequence joins TRBV2 and TRBJ1-2; D is undetermined. This CDR3 spans 11 amino acids. Trimming pared 7 bases from V and 3 bases from J, leaving 6 bases between. Germline CDR1 and CDR2: SNHLY and FYNNEI.

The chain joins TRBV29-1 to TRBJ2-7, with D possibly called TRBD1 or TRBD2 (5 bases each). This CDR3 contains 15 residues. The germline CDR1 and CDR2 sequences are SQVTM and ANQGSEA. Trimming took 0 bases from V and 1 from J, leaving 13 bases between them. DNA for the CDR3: TGCAGCGTTGAAGAAGGGAGCAGACAGTCCTACGAGCAGTACTTC. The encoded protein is CSVEEGSRQSYEQYF.

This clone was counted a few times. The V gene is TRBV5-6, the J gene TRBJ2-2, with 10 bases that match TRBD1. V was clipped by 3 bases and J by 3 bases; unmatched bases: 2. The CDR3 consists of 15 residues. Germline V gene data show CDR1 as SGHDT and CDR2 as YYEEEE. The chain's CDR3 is CASSYGTGDTGELFF. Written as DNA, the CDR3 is TGTGCCAGCAGCTACGGGACAGGGGACACCGGGGAGCTGTTTTTT.

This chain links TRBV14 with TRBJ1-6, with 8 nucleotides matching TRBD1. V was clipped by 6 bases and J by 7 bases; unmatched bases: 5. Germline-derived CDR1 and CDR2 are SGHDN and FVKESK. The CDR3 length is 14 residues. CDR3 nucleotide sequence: TGTGCCAGCAGATACACAGGGGGAAATTCACCCCTCCACTTT. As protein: CASRYTGGNSPLHF.

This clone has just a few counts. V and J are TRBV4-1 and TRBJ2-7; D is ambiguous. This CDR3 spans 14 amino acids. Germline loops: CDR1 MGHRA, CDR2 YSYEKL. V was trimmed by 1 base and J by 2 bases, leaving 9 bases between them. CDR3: CASSQVQLTYEQYF. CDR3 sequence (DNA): TGCGCCAGCAGCCAAGTACAACTAACCTACGAGCAGTACTTC.